The 17 T cell receptor beta chains below were found in one sample sequenced in a study of vaccination and CD4 T cells after COVID-19. Oncomine TCR Beta short-read sequencing was applied to DNA from cultured CD4+ T cells. In TCRdb, the PCR reads were re-called with MiXCR into one record per CDR3 protein. The data hold approximately 17,000 distinct CDR3 sequences, with around 40% observed a single time. Antigens of these TCRs are unknown. Described treatment: approximately nine-day PBMC culture with coronavirus spike peptide pools or control peptides (ViraFEST assay). The sequenced sample consisted of CD4+ T cells from blood, cultured in vitro. The receptors derive from a human donor who had recovered from COVID-19.

The J gene is TRBJ2-7, the V gene TRBV6-5, with 8 bases lining up with TRBD2. The J segment lost 0 bases and the V segment lost 2 bases, leaving 3 bases of the junction unmatched. Germline-derived CDR1 and CDR2 are MNHEY and SVGAGI. There are 15 residues in the CDR3. The CDR3 loop is CASSYAGTSSYEQYF. The CDR3 region has the DNA TGTGCCAGCAGTTACGCCGGGACTAGCTCCTACGAGCAGTACTTC.

This clonotype has more than one count but fewer than ten. This sequence joins TRBV21-1 and TRBJ1-5. TRBV21-1 is reported as a pseudogene. The CDR3 consists of 13 residues. The CDR3, as DNA: TGTGCCAGCAGCAAAGGGGGCAATCAGCCCCAGCATTTT. It codes for CASSKGGNQPQHF.

The chain joins TRBV2 to TRBJ2-1; no clear D gene. The V end was cut by 1 base, the J end by 6 bases, with 7 bases between. The V gene's germline CDR1 is SNHLY and CDR2 FYNNEI. The CDR3 is 13 residues long. CDR3: CASSEGRPNEQFF. As DNA, the CDR3 is TGTGCCAGCAGTGAAGGTAGACCCAATGAGCAGTTCTTC.

The chain recombines TRBV7-2 with TRBJ2-5; D not certain. The CDR3 runs 13 residues. Germline loops: CDR1 SGHTA, CDR2 FQGNSA. Trimming took 1 base from V and 5 from J, leaving 8 bases between them. This CDR3 is CASSLVVAETQYF. The CDR3 nucleotides read TGTGCCAGCAGCTTAGTGGTTGCGGAGACCCAGTACTTC.

The chain recombines TRBV20-1 with TRBJ1-5, with a possible D match to TRBD1 (6 bases). The CDR3 sequence is 14 residues long. CDR1 and CDR2 from the germline V gene are DFQATT and SNEGSKA (reference sequence). The ends were cut back, 1 base at V and 7 bases at J, with 14 bases in the middle. The chain's CDR3 is CSARVGGAGQPQHF. In DNA form, the CDR3 reads TGCAGTGCTAGAGTCGGGGGGGCTGGACAGCCCCAGCATTTT.

This chain joins TRBV23-1 and TRBJ2-5, with 9 bases identical to TRBD1. TRBV23-1 is an open reading frame, and its role is uncertain. J was trimmed by 5 bases and V by 2 bases; bases with no gene match: 3. This CDR3 spans 14 amino acids. The CDR3 nucleotides read TGCGCCAGCAGTCAAAACAGGGGGCGGGAGACCCAGTACTTC. Its translation is CASSQNRGRETQYF.

The chain combines TRBV6-5 with TRBJ1-5; D unclear. The CDR3 length is 13 residues. Trimming took 4 bases from V and 4 from J, leaving 8 bases between them. The germline gives CDR1 MNHEY, CDR2 SVGAGI. The CDR3 nucleotides read TGTGCCAGCAGTTCAGGCTATAATCAGCCCCAGCATTTT. It translates to CASSSGYNQPQHF.

V is TRBV25-1 and J is TRBJ1-2, with D unresolved. This CDR3 is 14 amino acids long. Germline assignment: CDR1 MGHDK and CDR2 SYGVNS. V lost 4 bases and J lost 5, with 14 bases in between. The DNA for the CDR3 is TGTGCCAGCAGTGGCGGAGGTCGTTATTATGGCTACACCTTC. It codes for CASSGGGRYYGYTF.

The CDR3 DNA sequence: TGTGCCAGCAGCTTGTTTGTTCGTACAGATACGCAGTATTTT. Protein: CASSLFVRTDTQYF. The chain links TRBV5-8 to TRBJ2-3; D not resolved. CDR1 and CDR2 from the germline V gene are SGHTS and YDEGEE. Trimming took off 1 base at V and 3 bases at J, with 9 bases between the two ends. The CDR3 contains 14 residues.

This clonotype was detected a few times. The rearrangement links TRBV2 to TRBJ1-5, with TRBD1 identical over 9 bases. Trimming removed 6 bases from V and 2 bases from J; junction bases left unmatched: 5. The CDR3 loop spans 15 amino acids. The V gene's germline CDR1 is SNHLY and CDR2 FYNNEI. The CDR3 sequence: CASREGQGGNQPQHF. The CDR3 DNA follows: TGTGCCAGCAGAGAGGGACAGGGAGGCAATCAGCCCCAGCATTTT.

Here the CDR3 DNA reads TGTGCCAGCTCACCCACAGCGGGAGGTACAGATACGCAGTATTTT. Protein sequence: CASSPTAGGTDTQYF. This chain links TRBV18 with TRBJ2-3; 9 bases fit TRBD2. CDR3 length: 15 residues. Germline assignment: CDR1 KGHSH and CDR2 LQKENI. J lost 3 bases, V lost 3 bases, and 4 bases had no gene match. Full variable domain (outside the CDR3, taken from reference TRBV18 and TRBJ2-3): NAGVMQNPRHLVRRRGQEARLRCSPMKGHSHVYWYRQLPEEGLKFMVYLQKENIIDESGMPKERFSAEFPKEGPSILRIQQVVRGDSAAYFCASSPTAGGTDTQYFGPGTRLTVL.

Only a few counts were recorded for this clonotype. V is TRBV7-8 and J is TRBJ1-1; tentative D call: TRBD1 (6 bases). CDR3 length: 15 amino acids. Germline V gene data show CDR1 as SGHVS and CDR2 as FQNEAQ. V was trimmed by 2 bases and J by 1 base, leaving 11 bases between them. CDR3 in amino acids: CASSLQGSGNTEAFF. The CDR3 DNA reads as TGTGCCAGCAGCTTACAGGGGTCGGGGAACACTGAAGCTTTCTTT. The full variable domain, completed using reference TRBV7-8 and TRBJ1-1, is GAGVSQSPRYKVAKRGQDVALRCDPISGHVSLFWYQQALGQGPEFLTYFQNEAQLDKSGLPSDRFFAERPEGSVSTLKIQRTQQEDSAVYLCASSLQGSGNTEAFFGQGTRLTVV.

The rearrangement uses TRBV19 and TRBJ2-5; TRBD2 matches 9 bases. CDR3 length equals 14 residues. Germline V gives CDR1 LNHDA, CDR2 SQIVND (reference sequence). V gave up 5 bases and J gave up 7 bases; unmatched junction bases: 8. The CDR3 nucleotides are TGTGCCAGTAGTCCTGGGACTAGCTTGGGGACCCAGTACTTC. Protein: CASSPGTSLGTQYF.

J is TRBJ2-3 and V is TRBV7-9; 7 bases align to TRBD2. The CDR3 covers 17 residues. Germline loops: CDR1 SEHNR, CDR2 FQNEAQ (reference sequence). The junction had 9 bases not matched to a gene; V was cut back by 3 bases and J by 0 bases. The CDR3 DNA sequence: TGTGCCAGCAGCTTCGCCTCTAGCGGCCAGAGCACAGATACGCAGTATTTT. Translating gives CASSFASSGQSTDTQYF.

A few counts support this clonotype. The chain recombines TRBV20-1 with TRBJ2-5; 9 bases fit TRBD2. V was clipped by 6 bases and J by 0 bases; unmatched bases: 8. CDR3 size: 15 residues. The germline V gene encodes CDR1 DFQATT and CDR2 SNEGSKA (reference sequence). The CDR3 sequence: CSARGTSSNQETQYF. DNA of the CDR3: TGCAGTGCGCGGGGGACTAGCAGTAACCAAGAGACCCAGTACTTC.

The chain uses TRBV12-1 and TRBJ1-5; TRBD1 reflects the table's D call only, with no check against the DNA. TRBV12-1 is given as a pseudogene. This CDR3 has 17 residues. The CDR3 sequence is CASSFGPGQGPNQPQHF. The DNA for the CDR3 is TGTGCCAGCAGCTTTGGACCGGGACAGGGCCCTAATCAGCCCCAGCATTTT.

The chain couples TRBV7-2 to TRBJ1-1; D gene unclear. Germline loops: CDR1 SGHTA, CDR2 FQGNSA. Trimming removed 1 base from V and 0 bases from J, with 12 bases in between. CDR3 length equals 16 residues. This CDR3 is CASSLGPGLMNTEAFF. The CDR3 DNA sequence: TGTGCCAGCAGCTTAGGGCCCGGACTAATGAACACTGAAGCTTTCTTT.